This T cell receptor (beta chain) was sequenced in a study of T cell responses to AZD1222 COVID-19 vaccine. TCRdb's table, derived via immunoSEQ multiplex PCR, lists solely in-frame clones and lacks some. This table holds 120,000 or so clones, 80% to 90% found once. On this clone itself: What it binds is unknown.

Notes on the study in general: Spike-wide coverage was observed for vaccine-associated CD4 TCRs, with dominant responses at 160-218 and 743-854. Vaccination with two AZD1222 doses was followed by a rise in Spike-specific TCR breadth and depth. Most donors were white British, females outnumbered males, and clonal diversity was possibly underestimated.

CDR3 length: 17 residues. Germline V lookup: CDR1 SGHRS, CDR2 YFSETQ. V was trimmed by 1 base and J by 1 base, leaving 15 bases between them. The source is an adult in good health. The material sequenced was peripheral blood, taken on day 0 of AZD1222 vaccination. This sequence joins TRBV5-1 and TRBJ1-3, with a possible D match to TRBD1 (6 bases). CDR3 amino acids: CASSLSSGQLSGNTIYF. In DNA, the CDR3 is TGCGCCAGCAGCTTGTCTTCGGGACAATTATCTGGAAACACCATATATTTT.